A single sample gave rise to the 9 T cell receptor beta chains below, sequenced in a study of spatial heterogeneity in lung cancer. Findings and limits, study-wide: Mutation tallies in tumors tracked expanded intratumoral alpha and beta TCR counts.

Using its own MiXCR run on the 5' RACE reads, TCRdb lists one record per CDR3 protein. In the table there are about 6,000 distinct CDR3 sequences, 8.5% to 10% of which are singletons. Time point: sample taken at primary tumor resection. These receptors have no identified antigens. Sample: lung tumor tissue, taken at surgery. The receptors derive from a female donor with early-stage non-small cell lung cancer.

This clonotype has a count of ten or more. This sequence joins TRBV9 and TRBJ1-1; TRBD1 is a possible D gene (6 bases). The CDR3 spans 15 residues. In germline, CDR1 is SGDLS, CDR2 YYNGEE. V shed 0 bases and J shed 6 bases, with 15 bases lying between them. CDR3 amino acids: CASSVGAQGIAEAFF. The CDR3 region has the DNA TGTGCCAGCAGCGTAGGCGCACAGGGAATAGCTGAAGCTTTCTTT.

This clonotype turned up a few times. V gene TRBV9 combines with J gene TRBJ1-2; no definite D call. Germline lookup yields CDR1 SGDLS and CDR2 YYNGEE. V was shortened by 4 bases and J by 5 bases, with 21 bases between the two germline ends. The CDR3 runs to 16 residues. The CDR3 spells CASSPSRMQRGYGYTF. The DNA of the CDR3 is TGTGCCAGCAGCCCGAGTCGAATGCAGCGGGGATATGGCTACACCTTC. Full variable domain (rest looked up from reference TRBV9 and TRBJ1-2): DSGVTQTPKHLITATGQRVTLRCSPRSGDLSVYWYQQSLDQGLQFLIQYYNGEERAKGNILERFSAQQFPDLHSELNLSSLELGDSALYFCASSPSRMQRGYGYTFGSGTRLTVV.

This clonotype was seen more than once but under ten times. The chain recombines TRBV4-3 with TRBJ1-2; 8 nucleotides agree with TRBD1. The V gene's germline CDR1 is LGHNA and CDR2 YSLEER. This CDR3 has 14 amino acids. The ends lost 4 bases at V and 8 bases at J; junction bases unmatched: 9. CDR3 bases: TGCGCCAGCAGCCTGTACAGGGGGTCGAGGGGCTACACCTTC. Translated: CASSLYRGSRGYTF.

In this sample, this clonotype turned up many times. The V and J genes are TRBV6-2 or TRBV6-3 and TRBJ1-5; TRBD1 matches at 10 bases. Germline-derived CDR1 and CDR2 are MNHEY and SVGEGT. V shed 6 bases and J 3 bases; nucleotides not matched to a gene: 8. The CDR3 contains 16 residues. The CDR3 region has the DNA TGTGCCAGCAGCCCCGGGACAGGGGTGACCAATCAGCCCCAGCATTTT. This sequence encodes CASSPGTGVTNQPQHF.

This clonotype is termed medium-sized. V usage is TRBV20-1 and J usage is TRBJ2-3; D not resolved. There are 12 residues in the CDR3. Germline CDR1 DFQATT, CDR2 SNEGSKA (reference sequence). Trimming shortened V by 6 bases and J by 5 bases, and 12 bases separated the two germline ends. CDR3 coding DNA: TGCAGTGCCCCAACGCTGATAGATACGCAGTATTTT. Its translation is CSAPTLIDTQYF.

This clonotype came up many times. V usage is TRBV7-2 and J usage is TRBJ2-7; no firm D call. This CDR3 spans 11 amino acids. Germline CDR1 SGHTA, CDR2 FQGNSA. Deletions cut 3 bases from V and 6 bases from J, with 6 bases between. The CDR3 is CASSLVVEQYF. The CDR3 DNA sequence: TGTGCCAGCAGCTTGGTTGTCGAGCAGTACTTC.

To note about this clonotype: One base away lies a much larger clone, so this may be a sequencing read error. The genes are TRBV7-9 and TRBJ2-7; a possible D gene is TRBD2 (6 bases). This CDR3 spans 14 amino acids. Trimming shortened V by 1 base and J by 2 bases, and 9 bases separated the two germline ends. CDR1 and CDR2 (germline): SEHNR, FQNEAQ (reference sequence). The CDR3 loop reads CASSLGGVPYEQYF. For the CDR3, the DNA is TGTGCCAGCAGCTTAGGCGGGGTGCCCTACGAGCAGTACTTC.

This clonotype was recorded many times. The J gene is TRBJ2-5, the V gene TRBV15; TRBD1 agrees at 8 bases. The CDR3 sequence is 14 residues long. From germline, CDR1 is LNHNV and CDR2 YYDKDF (reference sequence). V dropped 3 bases and J dropped 8; count of bases not matched to a gene: 8. In DNA, the CDR3 is TGTGCCACCAGCAGGGTCGGGACAGGAGAAACCCAGTACTTC. It encodes CATSRVGTGETQYF.

This clonotype appeared many times. The V and J genes are TRBV5-1 and TRBJ1-2, with a weak D call TRBD1 (5 bases). The CDR3 runs to 12 residues. The germline V gene has CDR1 SGHRS and CDR2 YFSETQ. The V end lost 4 bases, the J end lost 4 bases, and 8 bases lay between the germline ends. CDR3 protein: CASSRGIYGYTF. In DNA form, the CDR3 reads TGCGCCAGCAGCCGGGGGATCTATGGCTACACCTTC.